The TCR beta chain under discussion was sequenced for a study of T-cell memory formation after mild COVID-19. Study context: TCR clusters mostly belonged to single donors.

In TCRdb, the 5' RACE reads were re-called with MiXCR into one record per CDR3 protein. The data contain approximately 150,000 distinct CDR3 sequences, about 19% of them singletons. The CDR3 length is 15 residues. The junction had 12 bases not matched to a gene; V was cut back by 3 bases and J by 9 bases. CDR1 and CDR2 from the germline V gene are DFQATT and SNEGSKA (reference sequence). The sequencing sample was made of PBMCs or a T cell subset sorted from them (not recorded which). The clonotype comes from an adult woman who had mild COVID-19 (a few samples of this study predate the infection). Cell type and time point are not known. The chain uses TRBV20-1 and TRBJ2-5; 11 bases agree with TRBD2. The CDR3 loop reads CSARELAGATRAQYF. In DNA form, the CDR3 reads TGCAGTGCTAGGGAACTAGCGGGAGCTACCCGGGCCCAGTACTTC.